This TCR beta chain came from a study of cytomegalovirus exposure and HLA in healthy donors. The wider study: Earlier, about 179 million T cells were analyzed, and some 120 million unique TCR beta sequences were found among them.

CDR1 SEHNR and CDR2 FQNEAQ come from the germline V gene (reference sequence). The CDR3 contains 8 residues. The V gene lost 5 bases and the J gene lost 11 bases, with 3 bases spanning the gap. Study-wide findings and caveats: A link between a missense DCLRE1C variant and TCR beta V- and J-gene trimming emerged from a later analysis. According to the study, around 180 TCR beta chains were cytomegalovirus-associated. Later on, an analysis tied approximately 17,000 TCR beta sequences to HLA alleles at 0.05 false discovery rate.

Concerning this clone itself: The antigen is unknown.

The PCR made use of 60 Vbeta and 13 Jbeta primers. The repertoire was sequenced with immunoSEQ multiplex PCR; TCRdb's copy has only in-frame clones and lacks some. The table includes 90,000 to 100,000 clones, 60% to 75% detected once. The TCR comes from a female donor in good health and CMV-seronegative. The rearrangement joins TRBV7-9 to TRBJ1-2, with D uncertain. Sequenced sample: PBMCs. CDR3 DNA sequence: TGTGCCAGCAGCCGGTACACCTTC. It yields the protein CASSRYTF.